This is a list of T cell receptor beta chains from one sample in a study of cytomegalovirus exposure and HLA in healthy donors. Assay used: immunoSEQ multiplex PCR; TCRdb lists only in-frame clones, some missing. The data hold roughly 130,000 clones, with around 84% observed a single time. The sample consisted of PBMCs. The origin of the receptors is a middle-aged man in good health and CMV-seronegative. The CDR3 runs from the conserved cysteine through the conserved F or W. The D gene is left open where the match is weak. Some rows have no size entry. The others give once, few or many, or a class for an expanded clone.

>TRBD1|TRBJ2-7|NA|TRBV5-6
CASSQATGLEQYF
TGTGCCAGCAGCCAAGCGACAGGGCTCGAGCAGTACTTC
>TRBD2|TRBJ2-7|NA|TRBV30
CAWSVGGDEQYF
TGTGCCTGGAGTGTGGGAGGGGACGAGCAGTACTTC
>NA|TRBJ2-7|NA|TRBV7-8
CASSLDPGAYEQYF
TGTGCCAGCAGCCTAGATCCGGGGGCCTACGAGCAGTACTTC
>TRBD1|TRBJ1-2|once|TRBV25-1
CASSEPDRGDGYTF
TGTGCCAGCAGTGAGCCGGACAGGGGCGATGGCTACACCTTC
>TRBD2|TRBJ2-5|NA|TRBV9
CASSVSGGQETQYF
TGTGCCAGCAGCGTTAGCGGGGGCCAAGAGACCCAGTACTTC
>TRBD1|TRBJ1-1|NA|TRBV30
CAWSRQGAIKAFF
TGTGCCTGGAGCAGACAGGGGGCGATAAAAGCTTTCTTT
>NA|TRBJ1-2|few|TRBV2
CASSDTRGYTF
TGTGCCAGCAGTGATACGAGGGGCTACACCTTC
>NA|TRBJ2-7|NA|TRBV7-9
CASTFTEVGDEQYF
TGTGCCAGCACGTTCACCGAGGTGGGAGACGAGCAGTACTTC
>TRBD2|TRBJ2-1|once|TRBV2
CASSGLAGGLSSYNEQFF
TGTGCCAGCAGTGGACTAGCGGGGGGGTTGAGCTCCTACAATGAGCAGTTCTTC
>NA|TRBJ1-5|NA|TRBV2
CASSEVRGGAQPQHF
TGTGCCAGCAGTGAAGTACGGGGGGGTGCTCAGCCCCAGCATTTT
>TRBD2|TRBJ2-3|NA|TRBV7-2
CASSLAGTRPLGVQYF
TGTGCCAGCAGCTTAGCCGGGACTAGACCCCTGGGCGTGCAGTATTTT
>NA|TRBJ2-1|NA|TRBV5-1
CASSFPGQHNEQFF
TGCGCCAGCAGCTTTCCAGGACAGCACAATGAGCAGTTCTTC
>NA|TRBJ2-5|NA|TRBV2
CASSPRTGGETQYF
TGTGCCAGCAGCCCTAGGACTGGGGGGGAGACCCAGTACTTC
>TRBD1|TRBJ2-5|NA|TRBV7-2
CASSFDRAEKTQYF
TGTGCCAGCAGCTTCGACAGGGCAGAAAAGACCCAGTACTTC
>NA|TRBJ2-7|NA|TRBV29-1
CSVSSSPTDEQYF
TGCAGCGTTTCTAGTTCGCCCACGGACGAGCAGTACTTC
>NA|TRBJ1-2|NA|TRBV15
CATAVGGDYGYTF
TGTGCCACCGCCGTGGGGGGGGACTATGGCTACACCTTC
>TRBD2|TRBJ2-7|NA|TRBV9
CASSVGRTSPAEQYF
TGTGCCAGCAGCGTAGGGAGGACTAGCCCCGCCGAGCAGTACTTC
>NA|TRBJ1-5|NA|TRBV27
CASSLGGGTQPQHF
TGTGCCAGCAGTTTAGGGGGGGGCACTCAGCCCCAGCATTTT
>NA|TRBJ2-3|few|TRBV5-5
CASSLVGDPADTQYF
TGTGCCAGCAGCTTGGTAGGGGATCCGGCAGATACGCAGTATTTT
>TRBD1|TRBJ1-2|NA|TRBV9
CASSTHRDRVVYGYTF
TGTGCCAGCAGCACGCACCGGGACAGGGTGGTCTATGGCTACACCTTC
>NA|TRBJ2-5|NA|TRBV6-5
CASSIRQADQETQYF
TGTGCCAGCAGTATACGACAGGCCGACCAAGAGACCCAGTACTTC
>NA|TRBJ2-6|once|TRBV4-1
CASSQDRGSGANVLTF
TGCGCCAGCAGCCAAGATCGGGGGTCCGGGGCCAACGTCCTGACTTTC
>NA|TRBJ1-3|few|TRBV4-2
CASSQTGFLNTIYF
TGTGCCAGCAGCCAAACAGGGTTTCTGAACACCATATATTTT
>NA|TRBJ1-1|NA|TRBV21-1
CASSKPVSKGTGKVNTEAFF
TGTGCCAGCAGCAAGCCGGTAAGTAAAGGGACAGGGAAAGTGAACACTGAAGCTTTCTTT
>TRBD1|TRBJ1-2|NA|TRBV7-7
CASSPGQGYGYTF
TGTGCTTCCTCACCGGGACAGGGTTATGGCTACACCTTC
>TRBD1|TRBJ1-1|NA|TRBV5-1
CASSRRGTGDTEAFF
TGCGCCAGCTCCAGGAGGGGGACAGGGGATACTGAGGCTTTCTTT
>NA|TRBJ1-3|once|TRBV7-9
CASSLSVSGNTIYF
TGTGCCAGCAGCTTATCCGTCTCTGGAAACACCATATATTTT
>TRBD2|TRBJ2-5|NA|TRBV5-1
CASSLVASGVETQYF
TGCGCCAGCAGCTTGGTGGCTAGCGGGGTGGAGACCCAGTACTTC
>NA|TRBJ2-7|NA|TRBV6-5
CASGYSGSLLYEQYF
TGTGCCAGCGGGTATAGCGGATCTCTACTCTACGAGCAGTACTTC
>NA|TRBJ2-1|NA|TRBV6-6
CASSKALGSEQFF
TGTGCCAGCAGCAAAGCGCTGGGTTCTGAGCAGTTCTTC
>NA|TRBJ2-1|once|TRBV9
CASSVEAYNEQFF
TGTGCCAGCAGCGTAGAAGCTTACAATGAGCAGTTCTTC
>NA|TRBJ1-6|NA|TRBV5-4
CASSLDGGLVGSPLHF
TGTGCCAGCAGCTTGGATGGTGGGCTGGTCGGTTCACCCCTCCACTTT
>TRBD1|TRBJ1-2|NA|TRBV11-2
CASSLVPGQFVSGYTF
TGTGCCAGCAGCTTAGTGCCGGGACAGTTTGTCTCTGGCTACACCTTC
>NA|TRBJ1-2|NA|TRBV6-5
CASSPRQALFYGYTF
TGTGCCAGCAGTCCAAGACAGGCCCTCTTCTATGGCTACACCTTC
>TRBD2|TRBJ2-7|NA|TRBV29-1
CSVGKGTSGGYEQYF
TGCAGCGTCGGGAAAGGGACTAGCGGAGGATACGAGCAGTACTTC
>TRBD1|TRBJ2-7|NA|TRBV5-6
CASSRGQGFYEQYF
TGTGCCAGCAGCAGGGGACAGGGCTTCTACGAGCAGTACTTC
>NA|TRBJ1-1|NA|TRBV4-1
CASSQGGGGTEAFF
TGCGCCAGCAGCCAAGGGGGAGGTGGCACTGAAGCTTTCTTT
>TRBD1|TRBJ1-6|NA|TRBV2
CASTWDRKENNSPLHF
TGTGCCAGCACCTGGGACAGGAAAGAGAATAATTCACCCCTCCACTTT
>NA|TRBJ1-1|NA|TRBV11-1
CASSVSSLTEAFF
TGTGCCAGCAGCGTGAGTTCGTTGACTGAAGCTTTCTTT
>NA|TRBJ2-5|NA|TRBV10-3
CAIQEGETQYF
TGTGCCATCCAGGAGGGGGAGACCCAGTACTTC
>NA|TRBJ2-2|few|TRBV6-6
CASKSGENTGELFF
TGTGCCAGCAAATCGGGGGAGAACACCGGGGAGCTGTTTTTT
>NA|TRBJ2-7|NA|TRBV19
CASSTQAHSYEQYF
TGTGCCAGTAGTACTCAGGCCCATTCCTACGAGCAGTACTTC
>TRBD2|TRBJ2-7|once|TRBV11-2
CASSLVAGPYEQYF
TGTGCCAGCAGCTTAGTAGCGGGCCCCTACGAGCAGTACTTC
>NA|TRBJ2-7|once|TRBV12-5
CASGFARTYEQYF
TGTGCTAGTGGTTTTGCCAGAACCTACGAGCAGTACTTC
>TRBD1|TRBJ2-7|NA|TRBV10-2
CASSEPGTGYEQYF
TGCGCCAGCAGTGAGCCAGGGACAGGCTACGAGCAGTACTTC
>TRBD2|TRBJ2-7|few|TRBV9
CASSVSGGADEQYF
TGTGCCAGCAGCGTTAGCGGGGGGGCCGACGAGCAGTACTTC
>TRBD1|TRBJ1-2|NA|TRBV5-1
CASSFMTGSNYGYTF
TGCGCCAGCAGCTTCATGACAGGGTCTAACTATGGCTACACCTTC
>TRBD1|TRBJ1-5|NA|TRBV27
CASSFRDSDQPQHF
TGTGCCAGCAGTTTCCGGGACAGTGATCAGCCCCAGCATTTT
>NA|TRBJ1-5|NA|TRBV19
CASSIRQGNYPQHF
TGTGCCAGTAGTATACGCCAGGGCAACTACCCCCAGCATTTT
>TRBD1|TRBJ1-5|NA|TRBV19
CASSIGGNLGDSQPQHF
TGTGCCAGTAGTATAGGGGGGAACTTGGGGGACAGTCAGCCCCAGCATTTT
>NA|TRBJ2-3|NA|TRBV11-3
CASSLRGERNTQYF
TGTGCCAGCAGCTTACGGGGAGAGAGAAATACGCAGTATTTT
>NA|TRBJ2-4|few|TRBV4-1
CASSQDEEGAWNIQYF
TGCGCCAGCAGCCAAGACGAGGAGGGGGCATGGAACATTCAGTACTTC
>NA|TRBJ2-7|NA|TRBV7-2
CASSFPLGGSYEQYF
TGTGCCAGCAGCTTTCCACTAGGGGGTTCCTACGAGCAGTACTTC
>NA|TRBJ2-3|NA|TRBV18
CASSPESVGTDTQYF
TGTGCCAGCTCCCCCGAGAGCGTGGGCACAGATACGCAGTATTTT
>TRBD1|TRBJ2-7|NA|TRBV5-1
CASSLGGTGAYEQYF
TGCGCCAGCAGCTTGGGGGGGACAGGGGCTTACGAGCAGTACTTC